The sequence of this T cell receptor (beta chain) was determined in a study of blood T cells in healthy people across ages. Points from the study as a whole: Older age went with lower TCR beta diversity per million T cells, in a roughly linear way.

This CDR3 has 13 residues. Trimming shortened V by 8 bases and J by 2 bases, and 13 bases separated the two germline ends. Germline loops: CDR1 MDHEN, CDR2 SYDVKM. A sample-barcoded 5' primer and a J-beta primer mix were used in a second PCR of roughly 7 to 11 cycles. TCRdb recomputed calls from the 5' RACE reads with MiXCR, one row per CDR3 protein. The sample consists of more than 500,000 distinct CDR3 sequences, around 27% of them appearing once. This clonotype came up many times. What it recognizes is unknown. These data are also associated with another study on T cells of mothers and their children. That publication notes: Mother-child pairs who were related displayed a slightly higher overlap than unrelated pairs, a difference that was non-significant.

This TCR was recovered from a boy between 2 and 10 years old in good health. The specimen sequenced was blood. This chain links TRBV28 with TRBJ2-7; D unclear. This chain's CDR3 is CASARSSTYEQYF. CDR3 DNA sequence: TGTGCCAGCGCTAGGAGTTCAACCTACGAGCAGTACTTC.